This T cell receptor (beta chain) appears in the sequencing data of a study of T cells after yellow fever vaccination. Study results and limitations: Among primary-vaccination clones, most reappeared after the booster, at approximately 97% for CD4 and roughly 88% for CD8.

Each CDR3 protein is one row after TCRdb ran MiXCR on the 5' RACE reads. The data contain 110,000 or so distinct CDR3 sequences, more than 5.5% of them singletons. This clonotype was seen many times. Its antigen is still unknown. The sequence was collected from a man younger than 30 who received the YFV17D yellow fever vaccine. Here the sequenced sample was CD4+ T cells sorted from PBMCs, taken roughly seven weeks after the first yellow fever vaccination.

CDR3 protein: CASSLGTGAAWEFF. In DNA, the CDR3 is TGCGCCAGCAGCTTGGGGACAGGGGCCGCCTGGGAGTTCTTC. The V call is TRBV5-1, the J call TRBJ2-1; 9 bases agree with TRBD1. Germline V lookup: CDR1 SGHRS, CDR2 YFSETQ. The CDR3 has 14 amino acids. V shed 0 bases, J shed 14 bases, and the junction held 9 bases outside the gene matches.